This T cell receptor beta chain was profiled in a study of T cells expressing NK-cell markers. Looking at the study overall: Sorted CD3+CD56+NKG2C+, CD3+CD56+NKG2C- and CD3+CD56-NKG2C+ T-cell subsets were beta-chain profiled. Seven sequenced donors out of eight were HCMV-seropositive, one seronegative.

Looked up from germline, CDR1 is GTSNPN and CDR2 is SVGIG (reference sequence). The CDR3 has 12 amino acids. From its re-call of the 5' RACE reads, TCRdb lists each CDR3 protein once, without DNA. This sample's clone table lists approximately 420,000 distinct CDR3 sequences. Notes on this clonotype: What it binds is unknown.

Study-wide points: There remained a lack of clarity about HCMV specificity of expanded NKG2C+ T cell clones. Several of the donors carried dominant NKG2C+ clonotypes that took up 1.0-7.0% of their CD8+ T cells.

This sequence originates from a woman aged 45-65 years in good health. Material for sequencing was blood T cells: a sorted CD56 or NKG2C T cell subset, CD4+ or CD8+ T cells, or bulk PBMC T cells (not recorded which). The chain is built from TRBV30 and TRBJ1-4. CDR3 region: CAWSATNEKLFF.